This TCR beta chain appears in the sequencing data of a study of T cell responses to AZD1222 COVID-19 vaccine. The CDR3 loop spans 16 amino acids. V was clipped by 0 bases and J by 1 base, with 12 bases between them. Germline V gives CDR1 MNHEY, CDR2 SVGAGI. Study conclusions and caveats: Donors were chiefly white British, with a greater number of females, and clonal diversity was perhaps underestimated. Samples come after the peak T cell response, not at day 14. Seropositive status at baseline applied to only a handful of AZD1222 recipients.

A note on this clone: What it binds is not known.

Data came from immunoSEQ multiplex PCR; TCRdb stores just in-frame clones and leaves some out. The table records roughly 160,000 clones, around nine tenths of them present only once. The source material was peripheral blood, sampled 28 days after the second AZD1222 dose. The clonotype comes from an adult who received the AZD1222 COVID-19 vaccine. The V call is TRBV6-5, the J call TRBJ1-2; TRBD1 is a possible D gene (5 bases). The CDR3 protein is CASSYSHGTGNYGYTF. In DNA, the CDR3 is TGTGCCAGCAGTTACTCCCACGGGACGGGTAACTATGGCTACACCTTC.